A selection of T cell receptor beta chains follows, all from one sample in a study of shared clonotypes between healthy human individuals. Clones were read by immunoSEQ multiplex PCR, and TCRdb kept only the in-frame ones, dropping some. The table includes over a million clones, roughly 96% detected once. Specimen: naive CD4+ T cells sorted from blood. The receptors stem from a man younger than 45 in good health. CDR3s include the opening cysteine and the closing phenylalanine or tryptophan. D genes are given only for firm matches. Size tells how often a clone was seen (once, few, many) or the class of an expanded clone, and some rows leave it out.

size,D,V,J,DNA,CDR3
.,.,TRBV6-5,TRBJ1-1,TGTGCCAGCAGTTTCTTCCCGACGGGCACTGAAGCTTTCTTT,CASSFFPTGTEAFF
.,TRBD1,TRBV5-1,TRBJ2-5,TGCGCCAGCAGCTTGGTAGGGACAGGGGAAGAGACCCAGTACTTC,CASSLVGTGEETQYF
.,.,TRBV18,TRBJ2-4,TGTGCCAGCTCACCTAGCGGAGAGTTAATAGCCAAAAACATTCAGTACTTC,CASSPSGELIAKNIQYF
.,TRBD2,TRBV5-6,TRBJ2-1,TGTGCCAGCAGCCCCCCCAGGAGCGGGAGGGCCTTTGAGCAGTTCTTC,CASSPPRSGRAFEQFF
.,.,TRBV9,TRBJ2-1,TGTGCCAGCAGCGTAGAGGGGGGGTTAGCGGTCCTTGGGAATGAGCAGTTCTTC,CASSVEGGLAVLGNEQFF
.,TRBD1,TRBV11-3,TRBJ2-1,TGTGCCAGCAGCTTAAATCTGCCAGGGGGCTTTTCCAGAACCTACAATGAGCAGTTCTTC,CASSLNLPGGFSRTYNEQFF
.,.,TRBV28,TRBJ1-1,TGTGCCAGCAGTTTGGGGGGACATATGAACACTGAAGCTTTCTTT,CASSLGGHMNTEAFF
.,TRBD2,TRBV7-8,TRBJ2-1,TGTGCCAGCAGCTTAGGGCTAGCGGGAGCGTATGAGCAGTTCTTC,CASSLGLAGAYEQFF
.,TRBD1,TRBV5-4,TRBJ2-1,TGTGCCAGCAGCTTGGACAGGGGGGTCAACAATGAGCAGTTCTTC,CASSLDRGVNNEQFF
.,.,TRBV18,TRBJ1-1,TGTGCCAGCTCACCGTCGGAGAAGGGTTTTGAAGCTTTCTTT,CASSPSEKGFEAFF
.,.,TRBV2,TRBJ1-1,TGTGCCAGCAGTGAGTTGGGCCAAGACGGAGCTTTCTTT,CASSELGQDGAFF
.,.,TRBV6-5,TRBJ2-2,TGTGCCAGCAAAAACCACAGGGAGGCCGGGGAGCTGTTTTTT,CASKNHREAGELFF
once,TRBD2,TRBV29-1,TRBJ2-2,TGCAGCGCATACAAGCGGGAGGACACCGGGGAGCTGTTTTTT,CSAYKREDTGELFF
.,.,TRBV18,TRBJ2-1,TGTGCCAGCTCACCTCCGGGTCGTACGAACAATGAGCAGTTCTTC,CASSPPGRTNNEQFF
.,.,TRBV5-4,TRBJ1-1,TGTGCCAGCAGCTTTCGACAGATGAACACTGAAGCTTTCTTT,CASSFRQMNTEAFF
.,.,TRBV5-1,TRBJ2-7,TGCGCCAGCAGCTTCTGGAGGGACTCGCCGGGGGTTTCTTACGAGCAGTACTTC,CASSFWRDSPGVSYEQYF
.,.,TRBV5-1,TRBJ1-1,TGCGCCAGCAGCTTCACGCCCCGGGCCCGGATCGCATCTGAAGCTTTCTTT,CASSFTPRARIASEAFF
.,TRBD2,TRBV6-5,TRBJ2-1,TGTGCCAGCAGTTACATGGCGGGAGGGGTTGAGCAGTTCTTC,CASSYMAGGVEQFF
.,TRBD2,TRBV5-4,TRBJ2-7,TGTGCCAGCAGCTTAGTTTCAGCGGGAGGGTCCTACGAGCAGTACTTC,CASSLVSAGGSYEQYF
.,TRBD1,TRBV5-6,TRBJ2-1,TGTGCCAGCAGCACCACCACCGGGCAGGGGGACTACAATGAGCAGTTCTTC,CASSTTTGQGDYNEQFF
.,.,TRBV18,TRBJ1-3,TGTGCCAGCTCAGAGTCCAGGTCTCACTCTGGAAACACCATATATTTT,CASSESRSHSGNTIYF
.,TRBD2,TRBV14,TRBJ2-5,TGTGCCAGCAGCCAAGGGCTAGCGGGAGGACAAGAGACCCAGTACTTC,CASSQGLAGGQETQYF
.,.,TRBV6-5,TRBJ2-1,TGTGCCAGCAGGCTAGGGCTTGTCAATGAGCAGTTCTTC,CASRLGLVNEQFF
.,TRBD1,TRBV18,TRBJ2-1,TGTGCCAGCTCACCTCCCCCTGGTAGACAGGGGGGGTTTTACAATGAGCAGTTCTTC,CASSPPPGRQGGFYNEQFF
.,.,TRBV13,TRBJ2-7,TGTGCCAGCAGCCAGGGAGGTAGGGCTCTTAAGATCTCCTACGAGCAGTACTTC,CASSQGGRALKISYEQYF
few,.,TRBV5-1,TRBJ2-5,TGCGCCAGCAGCTTCGGGGTCCAAGAGACCCAGTACTTC,CASSFGVQETQYF